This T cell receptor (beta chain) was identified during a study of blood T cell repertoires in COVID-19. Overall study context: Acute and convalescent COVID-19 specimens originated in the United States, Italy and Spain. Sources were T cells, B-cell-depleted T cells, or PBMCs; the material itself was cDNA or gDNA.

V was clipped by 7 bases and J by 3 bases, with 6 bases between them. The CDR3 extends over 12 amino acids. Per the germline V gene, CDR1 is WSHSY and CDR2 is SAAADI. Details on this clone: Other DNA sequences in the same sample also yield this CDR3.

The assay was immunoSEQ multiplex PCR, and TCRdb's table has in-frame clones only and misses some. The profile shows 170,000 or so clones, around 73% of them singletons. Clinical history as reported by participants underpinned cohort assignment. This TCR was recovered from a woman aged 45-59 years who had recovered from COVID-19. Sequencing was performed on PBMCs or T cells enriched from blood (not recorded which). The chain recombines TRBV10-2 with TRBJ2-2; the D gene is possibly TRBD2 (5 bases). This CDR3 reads CASKGDTGELFF. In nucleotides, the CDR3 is TGCGCCAGCAAGGGAGACACCGGGGAGCTGTTTTTT.